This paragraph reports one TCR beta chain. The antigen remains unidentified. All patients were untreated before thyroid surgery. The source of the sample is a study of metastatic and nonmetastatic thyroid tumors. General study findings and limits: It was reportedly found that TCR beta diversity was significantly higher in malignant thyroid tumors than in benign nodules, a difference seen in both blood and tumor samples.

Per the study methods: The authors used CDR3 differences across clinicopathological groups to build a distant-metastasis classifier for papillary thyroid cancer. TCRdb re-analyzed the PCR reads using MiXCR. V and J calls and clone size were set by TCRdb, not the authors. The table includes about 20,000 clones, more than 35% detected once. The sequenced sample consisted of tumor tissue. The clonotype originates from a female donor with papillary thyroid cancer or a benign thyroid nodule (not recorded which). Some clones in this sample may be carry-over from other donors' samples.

The DNA of the CDR3 is TGTGCCAGCAGCTTAGTTCCTTTTGGGACAGGGGAGGAAGAGACCCAGTACTTC. Translation gives CASSLVPFGTGEEETQYF. The rearrangement uses TRBV11-2 and TRBJ2-5; 10 positions agree with TRBD1. Germline V gene data show CDR1 as SGHAT and CDR2 as FQNNGV. This CDR3 is built from 18 residues. The trim removed 1 base at V and 3 bases at J, leaving 11 bases unmatched.